This T cell receptor (beta chain) derives from a study of post-analysis software for immune sequencing data. Looking at the study overall: The disease courses covered relapsing-remitting, secondary progressive and progressive-relapsing multiple sclerosis.

Regarding the study as a whole: Compared against controls, patients with multiple sclerosis displayed significantly lower normalized Chao1 diversity. Controls showed lower frequencies than patients for roughly 5 TRBV segments, and TRBV5-6, TRBV5-1 and TRBV20-1 were among these.

In regard to this clonotype: What it recognizes is unknown. Relative to the germline gene, one junction end is altered; a read error may explain this.

The germline gives CDR1 MRHNA, CDR2 SNTAGT. This CDR3 spans 16 amino acids. Built from TCR beta cDNA, the libraries had unique molecular identifiers in them. Researchers reported 520,000 or so cDNA molecules coming from around 1 to 9.1 million T cells. TCRdb itself ran the PCR reads through MiXCR, one entry per CDR3 protein. The sample shows about 770,000 distinct CDR3 sequences, more than 45% of them seen only once. The chain joins TRBV6-4 to TRBJ2-6, with TRBD1 as a possible D gene (5 bases). Sequenced material: blood. This receptor was taken from a girl between 5 and 17 years old with multiple sclerosis. This CDR3 is CASTHRLRTGANALTF. The CDR3 coding sequence is TGTGCCAGCACCCACAGATTAAGAACTGGGGCCAACGCCCTGACTTTC.